The rows below give T cell receptor beta chains drawn from one sample of a study of shared clonotypes between healthy human individuals. The table came from immunoSEQ multiplex PCR; TCRdb's copy has only in-frame clones and leaves some out. The sample includes some 1,600,000 clones, 95% to 99% seen only once; the top ten take 0.45%. What was sequenced was naive CD4+ T cells sorted from blood. The receptors were sampled from a young man in good health. Both conserved end residues are part of each CDR3. Each record gives: V gene, clone size, D gene, J gene, CDR3 protein, CDR3 DNA. The D gene is left open where the match is weak. Where a row states a size, it is once, few, many or the class of an expanded clone; other rows omit it.

TRBV28,NA,NA,TRBJ2-7,CASTGLGLSPNYEQYF,TGTGCCAGCACGGGTCTAGGACTTAGCCCGAACTACGAGCAGTACTTC
TRBV10-3,NA,NA,TRBJ2-5,CAISVARQETQYF,TGTGCCATCAGTGTAGCCCGCCAAGAGACCCAGTACTTC
TRBV7-2,NA,NA,TRBJ2-7,CASNKRSDGSSSYEQYF,TGTGCCAGCAACAAGAGGTCGGACGGCTCAAGCTCCTACGAGCAGTACTTC
TRBV13,NA,NA,TRBJ2-5,CASSLGRDGETQYF,TGTGCCAGCAGCTTAGGCAGGGACGGAGAGACCCAGTACTTC
TRBV7-3,NA,TRBD2,TRBJ2-1,CASSLTGAGASYNEQFF,TGTGCCAGCAGCTTAACAGGAGCGGGGGCTTCCTACAATGAGCAGTTCTTC
TRBV29-1,NA,NA,TRBJ2-5,CSASGGGQETQYF,TGCAGCGCCTCAGGTGGGGGTCAAGAGACCCAGTACTTC
TRBV7-9,NA,TRBD2,TRBJ2-1,CASRPGLAGGPHNEQFF,TGTGCCAGCAGGCCGGGACTAGCGGGAGGGCCCCACAATGAGCAGTTCTTC
TRBV18,NA,NA,TRBJ2-1,CASSPAASSYNEQFF,TGTGCCAGCTCACCGGCAGCAAGCTCCTACAATGAGCAGTTCTTC
TRBV19,NA,NA,TRBJ2-3,CASSLRPRGLKDTQYF,TGTGCCAGTAGTCTTCGACCCAGGGGTCTGAAAGATACGCAGTATTTT
TRBV7-9,few,NA,TRBJ1-2,CASSLFGAHGYTF,TGTGCCAGCAGCTTATTCGGGGCTCATGGCTACACCTTC
TRBV28,NA,NA,TRBJ1-2,CASSPPGYDTAYGYTF,TGTGCCAGCAGCCCACCTGGATATGACACGGCCTATGGCTACACCTTC
TRBV30,NA,NA,TRBJ2-5,CAWSVGAGTQETQYF,TGTGCCTGGAGTGTAGGAGCGGGCACTCAAGAGACCCAGTACTTC
TRBV5-1,NA,NA,TRBJ1-1,CASSRTIGTGIEAFF,TGCGCCAGCAGCCGAACAATAGGGACCGGTATTGAAGCTTTCTTT
TRBV5-6,NA,NA,TRBJ2-3,CASSIPSGRSDTQYF,TGTGCCAGCAGCATCCCTAGTGGGAGGTCGGATACGCAGTATTTT
TRBV27,NA,NA,TRBJ2-2,CASSLVNTGELFF,TGTGCCAGCAGTTTAGTGAACACCGGGGAGCTGTTTTTT
TRBV6-5,NA,NA,TRBJ2-5,CASRNRVKETQYF,TGTGCCAGCAGAAACAGGGTTAAGGAGACCCAGTACTTC
TRBV11-2,NA,NA,TRBJ2-7,CASSISQGLWSYEQYF,TGTGCCAGCAGCATATCGCAGGGACTCTGGTCCTACGAGCAGTACTTC
TRBV6-5,NA,NA,TRBJ1-2,CASSILRGGYGYTF,TGTGCCAGCAGTATTCTCAGAGGAGGGTATGGCTACACCTTC
TRBV5-1,NA,NA,TRBJ2-5,CASSLARSAEETQYF,TGCGCCAGCAGCTTGGCGAGGTCGGCAGAAGAGACCCAGTACTTC
TRBV5-8,NA,TRBD1,TRBJ1-1,CASSWKQGDIAFF,TGTGCCAGCAGCTGGAAACAGGGGGATATAGCTTTCTTT
TRBV28,NA,NA,TRBJ2-7,CASSDPRLTIEQYF,TGTGCCAGCAGTGATCCGAGACTTACCATCGAGCAGTACTTC
TRBV7-2,NA,NA,TRBJ1-3,CASSKLRGARSGNTIYF,TGTGCCAGCAGCAAACTCAGGGGCGCCCGCTCTGGAAACACCATATATTTT
TRBV27,NA,NA,TRBJ2-2,CASSYTTGTNTGELFF,TGTGCCAGCAGTTACACTACCGGGACGAACACCGGGGAGCTGTTTTTT
TRBV6-1,NA,NA,TRBJ2-5,CASSAPGGLQETQYF,TGTGCCAGCAGTGCGCCTGGCGGCCTCCAAGAGACCCAGTACTTC
TRBV18,NA,TRBD2,TRBJ2-1,CASRIAGADNEQFF,TGTGCCAGCCGGATAGCGGGAGCGGACAATGAGCAGTTCTTC
TRBV5-4,NA,TRBD1,TRBJ1-4,CASSNRQGNTNEKLFF,TGTGCCAGCAGCAATAGACAGGGCAATACGAATGAAAAACTGTTTTTT
TRBV2,NA,TRBD1,TRBJ2-7,CASRIGGSYEQYF,TGTGCCAGCAGGATAGGGGGCAGTTACGAGCAGTACTTC
TRBV9,NA,NA,TRBJ2-3,CASSVTAQTDTQYF,TGTGCCAGCAGCGTGACAGCCCAGACAGATACGCAGTATTTT
TRBV14,NA,NA,TRBJ2-3,CASSRSTDTQYF,TGTGCCAGCAGCCGGAGCACAGATACGCAGTATTTT
TRBV2,NA,NA,TRBJ1-5,CASSHDDQPQHF,TGTGCCAGCAGTCATGATGATCAGCCCCAGCATTTT
TRBV10-3,NA,NA,TRBJ1-1,CAISGGSENTEAFF,TGTGCCATCAGTGGCGGGTCCGAAAACACTGAAGCTTTCTTT
TRBV4-1,NA,TRBD1,TRBJ1-4,CASSQIEGASNEKLFF,TGCGCCAGCAGCCAGATCGAGGGGGCATCTAATGAAAAACTGTTTTTT
TRBV2,NA,NA,TRBJ2-7,CASKTESLYEQYF,TGTGCCAGCAAGACAGAAAGCCTCTACGAGCAGTACTTC
TRBV28,NA,TRBD1,TRBJ1-1,CASSLWRTGGFF,TGTGCCAGCAGTTTATGGAGGACAGGGGGTTTCTTT
TRBV27,NA,TRBD1,TRBJ2-5,CASSFYGRGQETQYF,TGTGCCAGCAGTTTTTATGGCAGGGGGCAAGAGACCCAGTACTTC
TRBV28,NA,NA,TRBJ2-7,CASSSRPPRYEQYF,TGTGCCAGCAGTTCTCGACCCCCTAGGTACGAGCAGTACTTC
TRBV28,NA,NA,TRBJ2-3,CASSSGGVVADTQYF,TGTGCCAGCAGTTCCGGAGGAGTGGTAGCAGATACGCAGTATTTT
TRBV9,NA,NA,TRBJ1-3,CASSPWVGGSGNTIYF,TGTGCCAGCAGCCCATGGGTCGGGGGCTCTGGAAACACCATATATTTT
TRBV7-2,NA,TRBD1,TRBJ2-2,CASSLVARGTGELFF,TGTGCCAGCAGCTTAGTTGCCAGGGGGACCGGGGAGCTGTTTTTT
TRBV6-1,NA,NA,TRBJ1-2,CASSEAGDFPYGYTF,TGTGCCAGCAGTGAAGCGGGGGATTTCCCCTATGGCTACACCTTC
TRBV9,NA,TRBD2,TRBJ2-1,CASSKGTSGSREQFF,TGTGCCAGCAGCAAGGGGACTAGCGGGAGCAGAGAGCAGTTCTTC
TRBV6-5,NA,TRBD1,TRBJ2-5,CASSRQGLGETQYF,TGTGCCAGCAGCAGACAGGGGTTGGGTGAGACCCAGTACTTC
TRBV2,once,NA,TRBJ2-7,CASKLSPRYEQYF,TGTGCCAGCAAACTGAGTCCGAGGTACGAGCAGTACTTC